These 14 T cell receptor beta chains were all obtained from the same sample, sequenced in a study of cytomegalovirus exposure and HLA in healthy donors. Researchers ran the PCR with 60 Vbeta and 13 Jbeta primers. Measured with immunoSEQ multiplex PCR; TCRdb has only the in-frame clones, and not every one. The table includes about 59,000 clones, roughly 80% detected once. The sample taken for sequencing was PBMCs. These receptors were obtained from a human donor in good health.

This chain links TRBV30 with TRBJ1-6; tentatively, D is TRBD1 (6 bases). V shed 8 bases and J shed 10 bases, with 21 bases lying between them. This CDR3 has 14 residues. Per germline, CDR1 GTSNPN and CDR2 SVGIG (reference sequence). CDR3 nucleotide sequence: TGTGCCCGTGGAGGGGGGGAGGTCGCGTCACCCCTCCACTTT. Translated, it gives CARGGGEVASPLHF.

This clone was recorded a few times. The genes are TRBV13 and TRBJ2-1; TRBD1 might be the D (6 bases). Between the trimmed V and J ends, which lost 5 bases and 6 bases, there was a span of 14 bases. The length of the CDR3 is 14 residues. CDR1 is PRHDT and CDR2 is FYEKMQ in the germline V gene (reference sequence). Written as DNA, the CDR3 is TGTGCCAGCAGCCCCAGAACAGGGTTCAATGAGCAGTTCTTC. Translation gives CASSPRTGFNEQFF.

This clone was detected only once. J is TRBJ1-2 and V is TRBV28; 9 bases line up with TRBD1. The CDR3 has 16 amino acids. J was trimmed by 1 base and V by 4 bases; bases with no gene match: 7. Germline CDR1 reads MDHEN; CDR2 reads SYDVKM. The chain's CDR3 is CASSYWTGEVNYGYTF. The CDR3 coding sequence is TGTGCCAGCAGTTATTGGACAGGGGAGGTTAACTATGGCTACACCTTC.

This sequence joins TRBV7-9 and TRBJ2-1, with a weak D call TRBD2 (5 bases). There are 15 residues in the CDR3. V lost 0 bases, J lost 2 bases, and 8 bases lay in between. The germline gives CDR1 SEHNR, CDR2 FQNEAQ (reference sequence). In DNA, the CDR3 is TGTGCCAGCAGCTTAGCGGGAGCACCCTACAATGAGCAGTTCTTC. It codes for CASSLAGAPYNEQFF. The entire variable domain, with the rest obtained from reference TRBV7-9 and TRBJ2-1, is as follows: DTGVSQNPRHKITKRGQNVTFRCDPISEHNRLYWYRQTLGQGPEFLTYFQNEAQLEKSRLLSDRFSAERPKGSFSTLEIQRTEQGDSAMYLCASSLAGAPYNEQFFGPGTRLTVL.

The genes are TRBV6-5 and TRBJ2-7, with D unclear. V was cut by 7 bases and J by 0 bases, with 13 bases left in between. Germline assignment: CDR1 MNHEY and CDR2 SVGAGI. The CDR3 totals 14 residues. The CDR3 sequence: CASKYSVSSYEQYF. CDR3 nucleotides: TGTGCCAGCAAATATTCGGTTAGCTCCTACGAGCAGTACTTC.

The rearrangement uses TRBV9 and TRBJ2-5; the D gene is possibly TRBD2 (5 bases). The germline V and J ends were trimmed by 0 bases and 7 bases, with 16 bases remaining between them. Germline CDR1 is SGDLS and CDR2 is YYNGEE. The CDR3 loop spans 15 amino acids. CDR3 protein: CASSVGLSGEGTQYF. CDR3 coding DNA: TGTGCCAGCAGCGTAGGTTTGTCCGGTGAGGGGACCCAGTACTTC.

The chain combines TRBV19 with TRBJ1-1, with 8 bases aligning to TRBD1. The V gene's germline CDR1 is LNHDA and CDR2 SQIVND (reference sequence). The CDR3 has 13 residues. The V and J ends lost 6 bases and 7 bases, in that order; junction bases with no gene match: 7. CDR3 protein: CASSDRGADEAFF. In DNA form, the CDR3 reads TGTGCCAGTAGCGACAGGGGAGCGGATGAAGCTTTCTTT.

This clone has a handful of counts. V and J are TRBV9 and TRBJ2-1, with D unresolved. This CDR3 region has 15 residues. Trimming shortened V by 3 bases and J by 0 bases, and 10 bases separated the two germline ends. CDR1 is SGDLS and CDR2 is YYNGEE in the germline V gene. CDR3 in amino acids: CASSATESSYNEQFF. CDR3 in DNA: TGTGCCAGCAGCGCTACAGAGAGCTCCTACAATGAGCAGTTCTTC.

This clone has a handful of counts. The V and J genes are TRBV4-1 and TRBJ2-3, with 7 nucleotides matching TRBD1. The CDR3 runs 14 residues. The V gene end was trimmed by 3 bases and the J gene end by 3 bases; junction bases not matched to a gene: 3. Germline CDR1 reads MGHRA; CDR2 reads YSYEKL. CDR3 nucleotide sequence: TGCGCCAGCAGCCAGGGACAGAGGACAGATACGCAGTATTTT. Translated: CASSQGQRTDTQYF.

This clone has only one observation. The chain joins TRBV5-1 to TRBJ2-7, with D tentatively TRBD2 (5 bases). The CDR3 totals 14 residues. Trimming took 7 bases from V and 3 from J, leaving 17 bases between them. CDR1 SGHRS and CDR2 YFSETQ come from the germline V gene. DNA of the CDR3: TGCGCCAGCCGGGGAGAGCGGAGTAACTACGAGCAGTACTTC. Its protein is CASRGERSNYEQYF. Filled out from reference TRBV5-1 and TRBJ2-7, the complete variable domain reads KAGVTQTPRYLIKTRGQQVTLSCSPISGHRSVSWYQQTPGQGLQFLFEYFSETQRNKGNFPGRFSGRQFSNSRSEMNVSTLELGDSALYLCASRGERSNYEQYFGPGTRLTVT.

The CDR3 protein is CASSFPGAVLFF. CDR3 sequence (DNA): TGTGCCAGCAGCTTCCCCGGAGCAGTCCTGTTTTTT. The chain links TRBV11-2 to TRBJ1-4; D is uncertain. CDR3 length equals 12 residues. The V and J ends lost 3 bases and 14 bases respectively, with 13 bases between them. The V gene's germline CDR1 is SGHAT and CDR2 FQNNGV.

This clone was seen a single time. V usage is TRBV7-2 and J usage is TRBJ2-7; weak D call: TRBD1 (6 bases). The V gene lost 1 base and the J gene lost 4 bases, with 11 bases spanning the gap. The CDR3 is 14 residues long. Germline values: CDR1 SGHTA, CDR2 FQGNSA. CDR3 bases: TGTGCCAGCAGCTTAGGAGGTGGGACATACGAGCAGTACTTC. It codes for CASSLGGGTYEQYF.

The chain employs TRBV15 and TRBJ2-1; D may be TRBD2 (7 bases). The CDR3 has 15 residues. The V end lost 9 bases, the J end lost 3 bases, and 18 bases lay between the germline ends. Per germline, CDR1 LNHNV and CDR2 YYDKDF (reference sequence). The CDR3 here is CATRGRGGGYNEQFF. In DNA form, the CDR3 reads TGTGCCACAAGAGGTAGGGGAGGGGGCTACAATGAGCAGTTCTTC.

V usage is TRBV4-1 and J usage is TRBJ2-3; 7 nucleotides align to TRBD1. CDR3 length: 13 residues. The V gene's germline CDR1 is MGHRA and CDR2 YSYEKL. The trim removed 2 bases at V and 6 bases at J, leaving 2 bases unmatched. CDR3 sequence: CASSQTGADTQYF. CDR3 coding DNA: TGCGCCAGCAGCCAAACAGGGGCGGATACGCAGTATTTT.